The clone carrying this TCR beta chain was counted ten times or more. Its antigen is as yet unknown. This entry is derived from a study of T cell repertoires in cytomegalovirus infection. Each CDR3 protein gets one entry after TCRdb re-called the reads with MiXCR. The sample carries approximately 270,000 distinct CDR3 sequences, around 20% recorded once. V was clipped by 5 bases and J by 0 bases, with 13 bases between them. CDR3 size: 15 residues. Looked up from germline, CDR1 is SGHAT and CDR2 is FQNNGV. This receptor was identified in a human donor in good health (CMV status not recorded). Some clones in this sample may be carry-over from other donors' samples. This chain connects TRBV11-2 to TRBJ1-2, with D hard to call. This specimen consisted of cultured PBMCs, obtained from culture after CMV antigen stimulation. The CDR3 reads CASSTLQPPNYGYTF. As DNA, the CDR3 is TGTGCCAGCAGCACCCTTCAGCCCCCTAACTATGGCTACACCTTC.